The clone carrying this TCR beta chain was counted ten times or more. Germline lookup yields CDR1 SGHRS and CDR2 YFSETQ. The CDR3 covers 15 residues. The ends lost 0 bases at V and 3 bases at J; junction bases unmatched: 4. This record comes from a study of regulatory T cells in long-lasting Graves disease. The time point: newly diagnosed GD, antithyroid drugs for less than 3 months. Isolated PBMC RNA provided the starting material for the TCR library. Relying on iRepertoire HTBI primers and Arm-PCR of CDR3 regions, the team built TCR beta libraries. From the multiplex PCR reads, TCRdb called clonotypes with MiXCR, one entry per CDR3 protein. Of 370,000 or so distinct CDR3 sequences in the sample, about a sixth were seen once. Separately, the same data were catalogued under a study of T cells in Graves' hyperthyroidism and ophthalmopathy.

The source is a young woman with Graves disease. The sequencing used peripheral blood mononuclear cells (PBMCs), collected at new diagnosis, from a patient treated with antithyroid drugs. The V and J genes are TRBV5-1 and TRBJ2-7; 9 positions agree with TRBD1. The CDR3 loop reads CASSLAGTGFYEQYF. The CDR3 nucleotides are TGCGCCAGCAGCTTGGCCGGGACAGGGTTCTACGAGCAGTACTTC.